These 31 T cell receptor beta chains came from one sample sequenced in a study of T cell repertoires and HLA-DP antigens. Using immunoSEQ multiplex PCR, the repertoire was profiled, and TCRdb retains in-frame clones only, with some absent. This table has about 89,000 clones, approximately 89% appearing once. These receptors' antigens are unknown. Material: CD4+ T cells from PBMCs. The receptor set was obtained from a man aged 45-65 years in good health and CMV-seronegative.

V and J are TRBV19 and TRBJ1-1, with D perhaps matching TRBD1 (6 bases). V dropped 11 bases and J dropped 1 base, with 17 bases sitting between them. In germline, CDR1 is LNHDA, CDR2 SQIVND (reference sequence). The CDR3 is made up of 14 amino acids. The CDR3 protein is CAAGEGQKNTEAFF. Here the CDR3 DNA reads TGTGCCGCGGGAGAGGGACAAAAGAACACTGAAGCTTTCTTT.

The chain employs TRBV19 and TRBJ2-1, with 8 bases identical to TRBD1. V trimming: 6 bases; J trimming: 0 bases; junction bases outside the gene matches: 7. Germline lookup yields CDR1 LNHDA and CDR2 SQIVND (reference sequence). CDR3 length equals 16 residues. The chain's CDR3 is CASRRQGTPSYNEQFF. CDR3 bases: TGTGCCAGTAGAAGACAGGGGACACCCTCCTACAATGAGCAGTTCTTC.

The genes are TRBV25-1 and TRBJ1-2; tentatively, D is TRBD1 (6 bases). With 2 bases removed from V and 6 bases from J, the gap between germline ends came to 10 bases. CDR3 length: 13 residues. CDR1 and CDR2 from the germline V gene are MGHDK and SYGVNS. The CDR3 is CASSEQGTDGYTF. DNA for the CDR3: TGTGCCAGCAGTGAACAGGGGACGGATGGCTACACCTTC.

The chain employs TRBV9 and TRBJ2-3; 8 bases are a match to TRBD2. The ends lost 3 bases at V and 1 base at J; junction bases unmatched: 10. The CDR3 contains 17 residues. Germline V CDR1 and CDR2: SGDLS, YYNGEE. The CDR3 loop is CASSDATKRGRTDTQYF. The CDR3 DNA reads as TGTGCCAGCAGCGACGCGACTAAGCGGGGGCGCACAGATACGCAGTATTTT.

The J gene is TRBJ2-5, the V gene TRBV9, with D perhaps matching TRBD2 (6 bases). The germline V gene has CDR1 SGDLS and CDR2 YYNGEE. The CDR3 has 16 amino acids. V dropped 0 bases and J dropped 5 bases, with 17 bases sitting between them. Here the CDR3 reads CASSVGVSGSRETQYF. CDR3 DNA: TGTGCCAGCAGCGTAGGGGTTAGCGGCTCCCGGGAGACCCAGTACTTC.

This chain uses TRBV7-9 with TRBJ1-1; D unclear. Trimming took off 4 bases at V and 7 bases at J, with 10 bases between the two ends. This CDR3 has 12 residues. CDR1 SEHNR and CDR2 FQNEAQ come from the germline V gene (reference sequence). The CDR3 coding sequence is TGTGCCAGCAGCTCCCGAGGTTTTGAAGCTTTCTTT. Translation gives CASSSRGFEAFF.

The CDR3 coding sequence is TGTGCCAGCAGCTTAGGCGGTCAGGGGGCGAGTGGCTACACCTTC. Translation: CASSLGGQGASGYTF. V gene TRBV7-2 combines with J gene TRBJ1-2; 8 bases match TRBD1. The germline gives CDR1 SGHTA, CDR2 FQGNSA. This CDR3 spans 15 amino acids. The V gene end was trimmed by 1 base and the J gene end by 7 bases; junction bases not matched to a gene: 8.

V gene TRBV18 combines with J gene TRBJ1-2, with 7 bases aligning to TRBD1. With V trimmed by 0 bases and J by 8 bases, 6 bases remained unmatched. The CDR3 contains 14 residues. In germline, CDR1 is KGHSH, CDR2 LQKENI. DNA of the CDR3: TGTGCCAGCTCACCACCGCAACAGGGGAGCGGCTACACCTTC. Amino acid sequence: CASSPPQQGSGYTF.

The chain uses TRBV9 and TRBJ1-2; D is ambiguous. CDR1 and CDR2 (germline): SGDLS, YYNGEE. The CDR3 is made up of 14 amino acids. The germline V and J ends were trimmed by 0 bases and 8 bases, with 14 bases remaining between them. CDR3 loop: CASSVEPDGRGYTF. The CDR3 bases are TGTGCCAGCAGCGTAGAGCCCGACGGCAGGGGCTACACCTTC.

The V gene is TRBV2, the J gene TRBJ2-7; D possibly corresponds to TRBD2 (6 bases). Germline CDR1 is SNHLY and CDR2 is FYNNEI. V shed 6 bases and J shed 6 bases, with 15 bases lying between them. The CDR3 covers 13 residues. This CDR3 reads CASSAGLTREQYF. The CDR3, as DNA: TGTGCCAGCAGCGCGGGACTGACCCGCGAGCAGTACTTC.

The chain is built from TRBV28 and TRBJ2-5, with TRBD1 as a possible D gene (8 bases). V was cut by 2 bases and J by 5 bases, with 15 bases left in between. The CDR3 covers 15 residues. Per germline, CDR1 MDHEN and CDR2 SYDVKM. The CDR3 region is CASSLIQGGRETQYF. CDR3 nucleotide sequence: TGTGCCAGCAGTTTAATACAGGGGGGGCGGGAGACCCAGTACTTC.

The chain couples TRBV9 to TRBJ2-1; D not resolved. CDR1 is SGDLS and CDR2 is YYNGEE in the germline V gene. V lost 0 bases, J lost 7 bases, and 11 bases lay in between. This CDR3 is built from 14 residues. The DNA for the CDR3 is TGTGCCAGCAGCGTAGATCCTCTACTGAATGAGCAGTTCTTC. Its translation is CASSVDPLLNEQFF.

The chain has TRBV7-9 and TRBJ2-5; maybe TRBD1 (6 bases). Germline CDR1 is SEHNR and CDR2 is FQNEAQ (reference sequence). The germline V and J ends were trimmed by 5 bases and 2 bases, with 12 bases remaining between them. The CDR3 is 14 amino acids. The CDR3: CASSTQGRQETQYF. CDR3 coding DNA: TGTGCCAGCAGCACACAGGGCAGACAAGAGACCCAGTACTTC.

This chain connects TRBV7-2 to TRBJ2-3; D is uncertain. CDR3 length equals 15 residues. The V gene lost 5 bases and the J gene lost 0 bases, with 12 bases spanning the gap. CDR1 is SGHTA and CDR2 is FQGNSA in the germline V gene. The CDR3 region has the DNA TGTGCCAGCAGCCCTGGGTGGAGTAGCACAGATACGCAGTATTTT. Its translation is CASSPGWSSTDTQYF.

The CDR3 here is CASRSQSGASYNEQFF. The CDR3 DNA follows: TGTGCCAGCAGGTCCCAAAGCGGGGCCAGTTACAATGAGCAGTTCTTC. The chain couples TRBV28 to TRBJ2-1; 7 bases are a match to TRBD2. V was pared by 6 bases and J by 4 bases, with 12 bases of the junction left unmatched. The CDR3 runs to 16 residues. Per germline, CDR1 MDHEN and CDR2 SYDVKM.

The chain carries TRBV9 and TRBJ2-5; no clear D gene. The CDR3 has 14 residues. V was trimmed by 0 bases and J by 5 bases, leaving 11 bases between them. Looked up from germline, CDR1 is SGDLS and CDR2 is YYNGEE. The DNA for the CDR3 is TGTGCCAGCAGCGTAGGCGTGGGTAGGGAGACCCAGTACTTC. As protein: CASSVGVGRETQYF. Full variable domain (remainder filled in from reference TRBV9 and TRBJ2-5): DSGVTQTPKHLITATGQRVTLRCSPRSGDLSVYWYQQSLDQGLQFLIQYYNGEERAKGNILERFSAQQFPDLHSELNLSSLELGDSALYFCASSVGVGRETQYFGPGTRLLVL.

V gene TRBV7-2 combines with J gene TRBJ2-1, with 12 bases matching TRBD2. From germline, CDR1 is SGHTA and CDR2 FQGNSA. With 3 bases clipped from V and 9 bases from J, the junction kept 6 bases outside the gene matches. This CDR3 contains 15 residues. The CDR3 nucleotides are TGTGCCAGCAGCTTGAGACTAGCGGGAGTCGCTGAGCAGTTCTTC. It encodes CASSLRLAGVAEQFF.

This clone appeared a single time. V and J are TRBV7-2 and TRBJ1-5; D unclear. The V gene lost 5 bases and the J gene lost 4 bases, with 6 bases spanning the gap. The CDR3 sequence is 12 residues long. Germline V gene sequence: CDR1 SGHTA, CDR2 FQGNSA. In nucleotides, the CDR3 is TGTGCCAGCAGCCCAGATAATCAGCCCCAGCATTTT. Translated: CASSPDNQPQHF.

The genes are TRBV11-1 and TRBJ2-7; 8 bases match TRBD2. Trimming at V came to 5 bases and at J to 2 bases, leaving 8 bases not matched to a gene. The germline V gene encodes CDR1 SGHAT and CDR2 FQDESV (reference sequence). This CDR3 has 15 amino acids. In nucleotides, the CDR3 is TGTGCCAGCAGCCAGACCGACGGGGGGGCCTACGAGCAGTACTTC. It encodes CASSQTDGGAYEQYF.

The rearrangement uses TRBV28 and TRBJ1-4; D is possibly TRBD1 (5 bases). Trimming left V 7 bases short and J 8 bases short, with 11 bases between. The germline CDR1 and CDR2 sequences are MDHEN and SYDVKM. The CDR3 sequence is 12 residues long. This CDR3 reads CASKGEAEKLFF. Here the CDR3 DNA reads TGTGCCAGCAAAGGGGAAGCAGAAAAACTGTTTTTT.

This rearrangement joins TRBV7-3 to TRBJ2-3, with D possibly TRBD2 on 5 matching bases. The CDR3 spans 14 residues. The V end was cut by 2 bases, the J end by 3 bases, with 9 bases between. Germline values: CDR1 SGHTA, CDR2 FQGTGA. The CDR3 DNA follows: TGTGCCAGCAGCTTACGAGCGGCGACAGATACGCAGTATTTT. Residues: CASSLRAATDTQYF.

This rearrangement joins TRBV11-3 to TRBJ2-7; D is uncertain. Germline values: CDR1 SGHNT, CDR2 YENEEA. The CDR3 is 14 residues long. V lost 3 bases and J 0 bases, leaving 9 bases between the germline ends. The chain's CDR3 is CASSFGPSSYEQYF. In DNA, the CDR3 is TGTGCCAGCAGCTTCGGGCCTAGCTCCTACGAGCAGTACTTC.

The CDR3 region is CASSFWNSPLHF. The CDR3 nucleotides read TGTGCCAGCAGCTTCTGGAATTCACCCCTCCACTTT. The rearrangement uses TRBV13 and TRBJ1-6; D remains unclear. The germline V gene encodes CDR1 PRHDT and CDR2 FYEKMQ (reference sequence). This CDR3 is 12 amino acids long. V lost 3 bases and J lost 7, with 4 bases in between.

J is TRBJ2-4 and V is TRBV19; no definite D call. The length of the CDR3 is 12 residues. Trimming cost V 9 bases and J 8 bases, with 14 bases left between them. Germline-derived CDR1 and CDR2 are LNHDA and SQIVND (reference sequence). CDR3: CASGTVMDIQYF. The CDR3 nucleotides read TGTGCCAGCGGAACTGTAATGGACATTCAGTACTTC.

This chain links TRBV6-1 with TRBJ1-1, with D hard to call. CDR1 is MNHNS and CDR2 is SASEGT in the germline V gene. This CDR3 is built from 12 residues. The V end lost 7 bases, the J end lost 1 base, and 7 bases lay between the germline ends. Here the CDR3 reads CASNGRNTEAFF. In DNA, the CDR3 is TGTGCCAGCAATGGCAGGAACACTGAAGCTTTCTTT.

The rearrangement uses TRBV7-9 and TRBJ2-3; D not resolved. CDR1 and CDR2 from the germline V gene are SEHNR and FQNEAQ (reference sequence). V was pared by 3 bases and J by 2 bases, with 12 bases between. The CDR3 totals 15 residues. CDR3 amino acids: CASSFGSSYTDTQYF. DNA for the CDR3: TGTGCCAGCAGCTTCGGGTCGTCCTACACAGATACGCAGTATTTT. The full variable domain, completed using reference TRBV7-9 and TRBJ2-3, is DTGVSQNPRHKITKRGQNVTFRCDPISEHNRLYWYRQTLGQGPEFLTYFQNEAQLEKSRLLSDRFSAERPKGSFSTLEIQRTEQGDSAMYLCASSFGSSYTDTQYFGPGTRLTVL.

This clone was observed a handful of times. This chain joins TRBV6-4 and TRBJ1-1, with D possibly TRBD1 on 5 matching bases. Per germline, CDR1 MRHNA and CDR2 SNTAGT. The CDR3 contains 14 residues. V was cut by 2 bases and J by 4 bases, with 11 bases left in between. The CDR3 region is CASSDTRRGTEAFF. In nucleotides, the CDR3 is TGTGCCAGCAGTGACACCAGGAGGGGCACTGAAGCTTTCTTT.

The V and J genes are TRBV7-2 and TRBJ2-3; D tentatively fits TRBD1 or TRBD2 (5 bases each). Germline V CDR1 and CDR2: SGHTA, FQGNSA. V lost 5 bases to trimming and J lost 3 bases, with 15 bases between them. This CDR3 has 15 residues. The CDR3 bases are TGTGCCAGCAGCACGGGACCCTACTCAACAGATACGCAGTATTTT. Residues: CASSTGPYSTDTQYF.

This clone was recorded a few times. The CDR3 region is CAVGSRRTDTQYF. In DNA, the CDR3 is TGTGCCGTCGGGTCGAGGCGCACAGATACGCAGTATTTT. The V and J genes are TRBV30 and TRBJ2-3; D remains ambiguous. The CDR3 covers 13 residues. Trimming took off 8 bases at V and 1 base at J, with 13 bases between the two ends. The germline gives CDR1 GTSNPN, CDR2 SVGIG (reference sequence).

This chain uses TRBV25-1 with TRBJ1-2; 10 bases line up with TRBD1. The CDR3 has 14 amino acids. The germline V gene has CDR1 MGHDK and CDR2 SYGVNS. Unmatched junction bases numbered 5, after V lost 6 bases and J lost 4 bases. The DNA of the CDR3 is TGTGCCAGCAGGGGACAGGGGAAGGGCTATGGCTACACCTTC. Protein product: CASRGQGKGYGYTF.

The chain has TRBV7-2 and TRBJ2-2, with D possibly called TRBD1 or TRBD2 (5 bases each). V lost 4 bases and J lost 0, with 12 bases in between. The CDR3 length is 16 residues. In germline, CDR1 is SGHTA, CDR2 FQGNSA. CDR3 bases: TGTGCCAGCAGCTCTGGGGGAGCAGCGAACACCGGGGAGCTGTTTTTT. Amino acid sequence: CASSSGGAANTGELFF.